A single sample is the source of the 14 T cell receptor beta chains below, sequenced in a study of T cell repertoires in cytomegalovirus infection. TCRdb independently ran MiXCR on the reads; one entry per CDR3 protein. This sample carries about 740,000 distinct CDR3 sequences, approximately 40% of them seen once, and the ten largest clones take 2.8%. The specimen sequenced was PBMCs. These receptors all come from a human donor in good health (CMV status not recorded). Some clones in this sample may be carry-over from other donors' samples.

The chain carries TRBV7-2 and TRBJ2-7; 12 bases map to TRBD1. V lost 5 bases and J lost 7; bases outside the gene matches: 9. Germline lookup yields CDR1 SGHTA and CDR2 FQGNSA. The CDR3 has 15 residues. The CDR3 is CASSRGDRGRKEQYF. The CDR3 coding sequence is TGTGCCAGCAGCCGCGGGGACAGGGGGCGGAAGGAGCAGTACTTC.

In this sample, this clonotype turned up a few times. Here the CDR3 DNA reads TGTGCCAGCAGTCGTGGGACTAGCGGGGTGAACACCGGGGAGCTGTTTTTT. Amino acid sequence: CASSRGTSGVNTGELFF. The chain combines TRBV6-1 with TRBJ2-2, with 13 bases fitting TRBD2. CDR3 size: 17 residues. V gave up 5 bases and J gave up 1 base; unmatched junction bases: 4. Germline lookup yields CDR1 MNHNS and CDR2 SASEGT.

The chain combines TRBV7-9 with TRBJ1-4; D is unclear. Trimming stripped 0 bases from V and 5 bases from J, with 13 bases between. Germline V gene lookup returns CDR1 SEHNR and CDR2 FQNEAQ (reference sequence). The CDR3 spans 16 residues. CDR3 bases: TGTGCCAGCAGCTTAGCAGACCCCCGGCGGAATGAAAAACTGTTTTTT. Protein product: CASSLADPRRNEKLFF.

The rearrangement links TRBV7-2 to TRBJ2-1, with TRBD2 matching over 9 bases. The CDR3 contains 15 residues. Germline trimming cut 5 bases from V and 8 bases from J; bases unmatched to any gene: 10. The V gene's germline CDR1 is SGHTA and CDR2 FQGNSA. For the CDR3, the DNA is TGTGCCAGCAGCCCCCAGAGCGGGAGGACCGATGAGCAGTTCTTC. This gives the protein CASSPQSGRTDEQFF.

The rearrangement joins TRBV11-2 to TRBJ2-7, with a possible D match to TRBD2 (6 bases). V was pared by 1 base and J by 4 bases, with 14 bases between. CDR1 SGHAT and CDR2 FQNNGV come from the germline V gene. The CDR3 loop spans 15 amino acids. The DNA of the CDR3 is TGTGCCAGCAGCTTAGCCCCGGGACTGGAGTACGAGCAGTACTTC. Its protein is CASSLAPGLEYEQYF.

CDR3 in DNA: TGTGCCAGCAGCTCCCCTACCAGGACAGGGGGCATTGAAGCTTTCTTT. It codes for CASSSPTRTGGIEAFF. This chain joins TRBV7-2 and TRBJ1-1; 11 bases are a match to TRBD1. With V trimmed by 4 bases and J by 7 bases, 11 bases remained unmatched. The CDR3 has 16 amino acids. Per germline, CDR1 SGHTA and CDR2 FQGNSA.

This clonotype showed up just a few times. The rearrangement joins TRBV5-8 to TRBJ2-7, with 10 positions matching TRBD2. The CDR3 extends over 16 amino acids. With V trimmed by 0 bases and J by 2 bases, 5 bases remained unmatched. CDR1 SGHTS and CDR2 YDEGEE come from the germline V gene. CDR3 in amino acids: CASSLAPSGGTYEQYF. The CDR3 DNA is TGTGCCAGCAGCTTGGCCCCTAGCGGGGGAACCTACGAGCAGTACTTC.

The sample holds a few counts of this clonotype. This chain uses TRBV19 with TRBJ1-2; D is unclear. Between the trimmed V and J ends, which lost 2 bases and 2 bases, there was a span of 9 bases. Per the germline V gene, CDR1 is LNHDA and CDR2 is SQIVND (reference sequence). The CDR3 contains 14 residues. The CDR3 is CASSISGGNYGYTF. CDR3 bases: TGTGCCAGTAGTATATCCGGAGGGAACTATGGCTACACCTTC.

Notes on this clonotype: One end of the junction is discordant with germline, which a read error may explain. This rearrangement joins TRBV19 to TRBJ1-1; D is ambiguous. Germline CDR1 and CDR2: LNHDA and SQIVND (reference sequence). The CDR3 is 13 amino acids. The CDR3 reads CASRRAHGTEDFF. The CDR3 region has the DNA TGTGCCAGTAGGCGGGCCCACGGCACTGAAGATTTCTTT.

This sequence joins TRBV6-5 and TRBJ2-1, with 8 positions matching TRBD1. Germline lookup yields CDR1 MNHEY and CDR2 SVGAGI. The CDR3 runs to 16 residues. V dropped 7 bases and J dropped 6; count of bases not matched to a gene: 14. Here the CDR3 reads CASTQGAGPPLNEQFF. CDR3 DNA sequence: TGTGCCAGCACTCAGGGGGCGGGACCCCCCCTCAATGAGCAGTTCTTC.

This clonotype turned up a few times. The CDR3: CASSEGRLAGVETQYF. CDR3 in DNA: TGTGCCAGCAGTGAAGGAAGACTAGCGGGAGTAGAGACCCAGTACTTC. This rearrangement joins TRBV6-1 to TRBJ2-5; TRBD2 agrees at 12 bases. V lost 1 base and J lost 4; bases outside the gene matches: 4. This CDR3 comprises 16 residues. Germline CDR1 reads MNHNS; CDR2 reads SASEGT.

Comments on this clonotype: The junction differs from germline at one of its ends, possibly a read error. The chain uses TRBV10-2 and TRBJ1-5; no clear D. The CDR3 contains 13 residues. The germline V gene has CDR1 WSHSY and CDR2 SAAADI. For the CDR3, the DNA is TGCGCCAGCAGTCTGACGGGAGATCAGGCCCAGCATTTT. This sequence encodes CASSLTGDQAQHF.

This clonotype was recorded a few times. The CDR3 DNA is TGTGCCAGCAGCTTAGGCCAGGGAAGGATCACTGAAGCTTTCTTT. It translates to CASSLGQGRITEAFF. This rearrangement joins TRBV11-2 to TRBJ1-1; the D gene is possibly TRBD1 (5 bases). The CDR3 runs 15 residues. V lost 1 base, J lost 4 bases, and 13 bases lay in between. Germline lookup yields CDR1 SGHAT and CDR2 FQNNGV.

This chain connects TRBV28 to TRBJ1-3; TRBD1 might be the D (6 bases). CDR3 length equals 14 residues. The germline V gene has CDR1 MDHEN and CDR2 SYDVKM. V lost 8 bases and J 4 bases, leaving 15 bases between the germline ends. CDR3 region: CASLTGGPGNTIYF. The CDR3 DNA reads TGTGCCAGCCTCACGGGGGGGCCCGGAAACACCATATATTTT. Full variable domain (outside the CDR3, taken from reference TRBV28 and TRBJ1-3): DVKVTQSSRYLVKRTGEKVFLECVQDMDHENMFWYRQDPGLGLRLIYFSYDVKMKEKGDIPEGYSVSREKKERFSLILESASTNQTSMYLCASLTGGPGNTIYFGEGSWLTVV.